This T cell receptor beta chain originates from a study of blood T cell repertoires in COVID-19. Study-wide background: Italy, Spain and the United States were the sources of the convalescent and acute COVID-19 samples. T cells, B-cell-depleted T cells, or PBMCs provided the cDNA or gDNA that served as material.

Authors' processing steps: Scientists estimated how many nucleated cells there were by amplifying reference gene primers. Some clones are missing from TCRdb's copy, which holds only in-frame ones; the method was immunoSEQ multiplex PCR. V and J calls plus clone size are reproduced from that table; the DNA served to infer D and trimming. The repertoire consists of about 84,000 clones, with around four fifths occurring once and the leading ten covering 30% to 45%. Germline CDR1 and CDR2: ENHRY and SYGVKD. The CDR3 contains 12 residues. Trimming shortened V by 6 bases and J by 0 bases, and 5 bases separated the two germline ends.

This chain joins TRBV10-3 and TRBJ1-1, with unresolved D. The receptor's source is an older man with active or convalescent COVID-19. Specimen: peripheral blood. The CDR3 DNA sequence: TGTGCCATCAGCAACATGAACACTGAAGCTTTCTTT. It specifies CAISNMNTEAFF.